A selection of T cell receptor beta chains follows, all from one sample in a study of CD8 T cells in Susac syndrome. TCRdb fed the immunoSEQ multiplex PCR reads into MiXCR, producing one record per CDR3 protein. The sample has around 140,000 distinct CDR3 sequences; roughly 80% are singletons. Specimen: CD8+ T cells from PBMCs. These receptor sequences come from a human donor with multiple sclerosis. CDR3s include the opening cysteine and the closing phenylalanine or tryptophan. D genes are given only for firm matches. The size entry is marked missing in some rows and otherwise reads once, few, many or a size class.

CDR3 DNA	CDR3 protein	clone size	D gene	V gene	J gene
TGTGCCAGTAGTCCCTATGTAAGGTTGAGGGGAGGCGGGGAGCTGTTTTTT	CASSPYVRLRGGGELFF	-	-	TRBV19	TRBJ2-2
TGTGCCAGCAGTTACACTACTTACAATGAGCAGTTCTTC	CASSYTTYNEQFF	-	-	TRBV6-5	TRBJ2-1
TGTGCCAGCCGGGACAGGGGTTATGAAAAACTGTTTTTT	CASRDRGYEKLFF	-	TRBD1	TRBV19	TRBJ1-4
TGTGCCAGCAGCTTAGGAACCGGACCCATCTACGAGCAGTACTTC	CASSLGTGPIYEQYF	few	-	TRBV11-2	TRBJ2-7
TGCAGCGTTCAAGCTAGCGGTAGCACAGATACGCAGTATTTT	CSVQASGSTDTQYF	-	TRBD2	TRBV29-1	TRBJ2-3
TGTGCCAGTAGTATAGGCGGAGTGAACACTGAAGCTTTCTTT	CASSIGGVNTEAFF	once	-	TRBV19	TRBJ1-1
TGTGCCAGCAGTGGACCCTCTAGCGGGGAAGACGGAGATACGCAGTATTTT	CASSGPSSGEDGDTQYF	-	TRBD2	TRBV6-1	TRBJ2-3
TGCAGCGTTCCCCGTCCAGGGGATAGTGCTGAGCAGTTCTTC	CSVPRPGDSAEQFF	-	-	TRBV29-1	TRBJ2-1
TGTGCCAGCAGCTTAGATCAACAGGGATTTTACAATGAGCAGTTCTTC	CASSLDQQGFYNEQFF	-	-	TRBV5-8	TRBJ2-1
TGTGCCAGCACCTACCATTACACAGATACGCAGTATTTT	CASTYHYTDTQYF	-	-	TRBV7-2	TRBJ2-3